This TCR beta chain emerged from a study of T cell changes during pregnancy in multiple sclerosis. This table comes from immunoSEQ multiplex PCR, and its TCRdb copy is limited to in-frame clones, with some not included. This table holds 45,000 or so clones, about 88% found once. V trimming: 3 bases; J trimming: 3 bases; junction bases outside the gene matches: 2. This CDR3 region has 15 residues. Germline loops: CDR1 SGHNT, CDR2 YYREEE (reference sequence). The starting material was CD4+ T cells from peripheral blood mononuclear cells, obtained after pregnancy. This sequence joins TRBV5-4 and TRBJ2-1; 11 positions match TRBD2. The clonotype comes from a female donor with multiple sclerosis, enrolled in a pregnancy study. The CDR3 sequence is CASSSGTSGYNEQFF. In DNA form, the CDR3 reads TGTGCCAGCAGCTCCGGGACTAGCGGCTACAATGAGCAGTTCTTC.